Each of the 20 T cell receptor beta chains below was sequenced from the same sample in a study of cytomegalovirus exposure and HLA in healthy donors. PCR employed 60 Vbeta and 13 Jbeta primers. Data came from immunoSEQ multiplex PCR; TCRdb stores just in-frame clones and leaves some out. Of under 150,000 clones listed, roughly 80% are singletons. Sequencing input: PBMCs. Receptors originate from a man between 18 and 29 years old in good health and CMV-seronegative.

The chain couples TRBV6-6 to TRBJ1-5, with 7 bases matching TRBD1. Germline V lookup: CDR1 MNHNY, CDR2 SVGAGI (reference sequence). CDR3 length: 15 amino acids. J was trimmed by 7 bases and V by 7 bases; bases with no gene match: 13. The CDR3 sequence is CASTSGSTGLQPQHF. The CDR3, as DNA: TGTGCCAGCACTTCAGGGTCGACAGGGCTCCAGCCCCAGCATTTT.

The chain combines TRBV19 with TRBJ1-5, with 12 bases matching TRBD1. V dropped 3 bases and J dropped 6; count of bases not matched to a gene: 6. Per the germline V gene, CDR1 is LNHDA and CDR2 is SQIVND (reference sequence). This CDR3 has 16 amino acids. The CDR3 sequence: CASSIPGQGARQPQHF. CDR3 in DNA: TGTGCCAGTAGTATTCCGGGACAGGGGGCGCGTCAGCCCCAGCATTTT.

This clone was seen only a few times. The J gene is TRBJ1-2, the V gene TRBV27; TRBD1 aligns across 10 bases. The CDR3 length is 14 residues. Germline CDR1 is MNHEY and CDR2 is SMNVEV (reference sequence). Losses at the gene ends were 5 bases for V and 7 bases for J; bases not matched to a gene: 7. The DNA for the CDR3 is TGTGCCAGCAGTGTCGACAGGGGGCCAAGTGGCTACACCTTC. This translates into CASSVDRGPSGYTF.

The chain links TRBV9 to TRBJ1-6; 11 positions agree with TRBD1. The CDR3 sequence is 18 residues long. Trimming took 3 bases from V and 9 from J; bases not matched to a gene: 14. Per germline, CDR1 SGDLS and CDR2 YYNGEE. This CDR3 is CASSALGGQGANSSPLHF. The CDR3 nucleotides are TGTGCCAGCAGCGCCTTGGGTGGACAGGGGGCTAATAGTTCACCCCTCCACTTT.

The J gene is TRBJ2-7, the V gene TRBV2, with TRBD2 as a possible D gene (7 bases). Deletions cut 7 bases from V and 0 bases from J, with 22 bases between. Germline-derived CDR1 and CDR2 are SNHLY and FYNNEI. The CDR3 has 17 amino acids. The CDR3 region is CASTGDSGGRRSYEQYF. CDR3 in DNA: TGTGCCAGCACTGGGGATTCGGGGGGCCGGCGCTCCTACGAGCAGTACTTC.

This chain's CDR3 is CASSSGLAGEGYF. CDR3 DNA: TGCGCCAGCAGCTCGGGACTAGCGGGGGAAGGGTACTTC. This sequence joins TRBV5-1 and TRBJ2-5, with TRBD2 matching 14 bases. CDR3 length: 13 residues. The V segment lost 3 bases and the J segment 13 bases; nucleotides outside the gene matches: 5. Looked up from germline, CDR1 is SGHRS and CDR2 is YFSETQ.

This chain connects TRBV5-6 to TRBJ1-2, with TRBD1 matching 9 bases. V lost 4 bases and J lost 1; bases outside the gene matches: 11. Germline CDR1 SGHDT, CDR2 YYEEEE. The CDR3 covers 17 residues. The chain's CDR3 is CASSPGTGRLRNYGYTF. Here the CDR3 DNA reads TGTGCCAGCAGCCCAGGGACAGGGAGGCTCCGTAACTATGGCTACACCTTC.

The chain is built from TRBV4-3 and TRBJ2-7; 9 positions match TRBD1. This CDR3 region has 16 residues. V shed 0 bases, J shed 4 bases, and the junction held 7 bases outside the gene matches. Germline CDR1 LGHNA, CDR2 YSLEER. The CDR3 sequence is CASSQESGDRAYEQYF. CDR3 nucleotide sequence: TGCGCCAGCAGCCAAGAAAGCGGGGACAGGGCGTACGAGCAGTACTTC.

The chain has TRBV5-6 and TRBJ1-2; tentative D call: TRBD1 (5 bases). V was cut by 1 base and J by 7 bases, with 17 bases left in between. The CDR3 extends over 15 amino acids. The germline gives CDR1 SGHDT, CDR2 YYEEEE. The CDR3 DNA reads as TGTGCCAGCAGCTTGCAGGGCGCCTTTGAAGGTGGCTACACCTTC. This gives the protein CASSLQGAFEGGYTF. The variable domain in full, completed from reference TRBV5-6 and TRBJ1-2, reads DAGVTQSPTHLIKTRGQQVTLRCSPKSGHDTVSWYQQALGQGPQFIFQYYEEEERQRGNFPDRFSGHQFPNYSSELNVNALLLGDSALYLCASSLQGAFEGGYTFGSGTRLTVV.

The CDR3 here is CASSQDFAGTDTQYF. DNA for the CDR3: TGCGCCAGCAGCCAAGATTTCGCGGGCACAGATACGCAGTATTTT. This chain joins TRBV4-1 and TRBJ2-3; D remains ambiguous. Deletions cut 0 bases from V and 1 base from J, with 8 bases between. The CDR3 consists of 15 residues. Looked up from germline, CDR1 is MGHRA and CDR2 is YSYEKL.

This clone has only a few counts. V usage is TRBV4-1 and J usage is TRBJ2-7; tentative D call: TRBD2 (6 bases). This CDR3 is 15 amino acids long. The germline CDR1 and CDR2 sequences are MGHRA and YSYEKL. With 2 bases removed from V and 7 bases from J, the gap between germline ends came to 18 bases. The CDR3 region has the DNA TGCGCCAGCAGCCAATCCGGGACGGGGGTTGGGGAGCAGTACTTC. Protein sequence: CASSQSGTGVGEQYF.

The chain joins TRBV2 to TRBJ1-2; unclear D gene. The V gene lost 0 bases and the J gene lost 8 bases, with 10 bases spanning the gap. CDR1 and CDR2 from the germline V gene are SNHLY and FYNNEI. There are 13 residues in the CDR3. CDR3 amino acids: CASSEAAGQGYTF. DNA of the CDR3: TGTGCCAGCAGTGAAGCTGCGGGTCAAGGCTACACCTTC.

V is TRBV27 and J is TRBJ1-1, with 11 bases aligning to TRBD1. From germline, CDR1 is MNHEY and CDR2 SMNVEV (reference sequence). CDR3 length: 16 residues. Trimming cost V 4 bases and J 2 bases; bases outside gene matches: 6. This CDR3 reads CASSSPGTGGNTEAFF. The CDR3 nucleotides read TGTGCCAGCAGTTCCCCAGGGACAGGGGGTAACACTGAAGCTTTCTTT.

This rearrangement joins TRBV5-1 to TRBJ1-2; unclear D gene. CDR1 and CDR2 from the germline V gene are SGHRS and YFSETQ. V lost 5 bases and J 3 bases, leaving 11 bases between the germline ends. The CDR3 runs to 13 residues. The DNA for the CDR3 is TGCGCCAGCAGGGAGAGGGAGGACTATGGCTACACCTTC. It specifies CASREREDYGYTF.

CDR3 amino acids: CASSVTDGGKQFF. In DNA form, the CDR3 reads TGTGCCAGCAGTGTAACAGACGGAGGGAAGCAGTTCTTC. V gene TRBV6-4 combines with J gene TRBJ2-1; TRBD2 is a possible D gene (6 bases). This CDR3 is 13 amino acids long. CDR1 and CDR2 from the germline V gene are MRHNA and SNTAGT. With 4 bases removed from V and 11 bases from J, the gap between germline ends came to 15 bases.

This clone was found a few times. V usage is TRBV2 and J usage is TRBJ2-1; no clear D gene. Trimming removed 7 bases from V and 4 bases from J, with 5 bases in between. Germline V gene lookup returns CDR1 SNHLY and CDR2 FYNNEI. This CDR3 comprises 11 residues. The CDR3 DNA sequence: TGTGCCAGCACCCAGTACAATGAGCAGTTCTTC. Translating gives CASTQYNEQFF.

The chain joins TRBV5-1 to TRBJ2-1; 7 nucleotides align to TRBD1. The germline gives CDR1 SGHRS, CDR2 YFSETQ. The CDR3 loop spans 15 amino acids. V trimming: 2 bases; J trimming: 2 bases; junction bases outside the gene matches: 4. The CDR3 DNA reads as TGCGCCAGCAGCTTTCCGGACAGGACCTACAATGAGCAGTTCTTC. Protein product: CASSFPDRTYNEQFF. Filled out from reference TRBV5-1 and TRBJ2-1, the complete variable domain reads KAGVTQTPRYLIKTRGQQVTLSCSPISGHRSVSWYQQTPGQGLQFLFEYFSETQRNKGNFPGRFSGRQFSNSRSEMNVSTLELGDSALYLCASSFPDRTYNEQFFGPGTRLTVL.

The gene calls are TRBV2 and TRBJ2-7, with D possibly TRBD1 on 6 matching bases. The V gene's germline CDR1 is SNHLY and CDR2 FYNNEI. CDR3 length equals 14 residues. Trimming stripped 3 bases from V and 3 bases from J, with 12 bases between. The CDR3 loop reads CASSEQGKNYEQYF. DNA of the CDR3: TGTGCCAGCAGTGAGCAGGGGAAGAACTACGAGCAGTACTTC.

This chain uses TRBV7-6 with TRBJ2-7; TRBD1 might be the D (6 bases). The CDR3 has 14 amino acids. The germline V and J ends were trimmed by 0 bases and 3 bases, with 9 bases remaining between them. The V gene's germline CDR1 is SGHVS and CDR2 FNYEAQ. CDR3 nucleotides: TGTGCCAGCAGCTTAGCGCACAGGGACTACGAGCAGTACTTC. Amino acid sequence: CASSLAHRDYEQYF.

The chain has TRBV15 and TRBJ2-5; 12 nucleotides agree with TRBD1. The CDR3 runs to 17 residues. Germline V gene sequence: CDR1 LNHNV, CDR2 YYDKDF (reference sequence). The junction had 10 bases not matched to a gene; V was cut back by 5 bases and J by 3 bases. CDR3 DNA: TGTGCCACCAGCGGGGTCGGGGACAGGGGGCCAAAAGAGACCCAGTACTTC. It codes for CATSGVGDRGPKETQYF.